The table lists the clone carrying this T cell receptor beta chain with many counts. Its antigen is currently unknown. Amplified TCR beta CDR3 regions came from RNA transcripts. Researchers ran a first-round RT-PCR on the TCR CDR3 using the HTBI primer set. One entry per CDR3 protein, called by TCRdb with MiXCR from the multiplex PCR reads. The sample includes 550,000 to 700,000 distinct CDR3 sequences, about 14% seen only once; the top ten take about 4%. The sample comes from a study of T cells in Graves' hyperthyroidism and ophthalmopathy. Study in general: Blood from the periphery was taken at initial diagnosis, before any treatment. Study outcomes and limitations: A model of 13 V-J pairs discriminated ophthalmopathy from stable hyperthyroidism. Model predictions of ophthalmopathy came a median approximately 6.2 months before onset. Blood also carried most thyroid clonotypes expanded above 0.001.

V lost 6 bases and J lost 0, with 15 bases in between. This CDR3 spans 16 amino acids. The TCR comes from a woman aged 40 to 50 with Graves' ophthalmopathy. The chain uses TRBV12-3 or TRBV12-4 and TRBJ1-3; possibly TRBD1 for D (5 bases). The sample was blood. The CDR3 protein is CASRKRDGLSGNTIYF. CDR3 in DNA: TGTGCCAGCAGAAAAAGGGACGGCCTCTCTGGAAACACCATATATTTT.